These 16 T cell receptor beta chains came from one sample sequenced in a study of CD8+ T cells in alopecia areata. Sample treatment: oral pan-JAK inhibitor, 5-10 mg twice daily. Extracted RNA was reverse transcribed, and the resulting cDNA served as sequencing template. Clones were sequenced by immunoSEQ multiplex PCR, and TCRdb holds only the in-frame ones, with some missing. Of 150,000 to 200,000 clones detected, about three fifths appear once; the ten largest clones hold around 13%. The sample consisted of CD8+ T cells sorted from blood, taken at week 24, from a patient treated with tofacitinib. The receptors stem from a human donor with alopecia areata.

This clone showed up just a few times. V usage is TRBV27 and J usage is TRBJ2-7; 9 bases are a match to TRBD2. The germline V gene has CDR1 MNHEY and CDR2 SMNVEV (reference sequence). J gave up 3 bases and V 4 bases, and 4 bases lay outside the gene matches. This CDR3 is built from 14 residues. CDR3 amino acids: CASSWTRGGYEQYF. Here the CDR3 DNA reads TGTGCCAGCAGTTGGACGCGGGGGGGCTACGAGCAGTACTTC.

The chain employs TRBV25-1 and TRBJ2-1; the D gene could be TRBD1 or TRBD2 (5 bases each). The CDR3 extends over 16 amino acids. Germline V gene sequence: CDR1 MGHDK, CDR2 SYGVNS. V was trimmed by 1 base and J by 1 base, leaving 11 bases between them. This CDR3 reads CASSESGGLSYNEQFF. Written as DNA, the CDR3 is TGTGCCAGCAGTGAATCTGGGGGTTTATCCTACAATGAGCAGTTCTTC.

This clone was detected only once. CDR3 DNA sequence: TGTGCCAGCAGCTGGGGCGGGGGGCTCGACACTGAAGCTTTCTTT. This translates into CASSWGGGLDTEAFF. This chain joins TRBV5-6 and TRBJ1-1; D might be TRBD1 (6 bases). With 3 bases removed from V and 3 bases from J, the gap between germline ends came to 15 bases. CDR3 length: 15 residues. The germline V gene has CDR1 SGHDT and CDR2 YYEEEE.

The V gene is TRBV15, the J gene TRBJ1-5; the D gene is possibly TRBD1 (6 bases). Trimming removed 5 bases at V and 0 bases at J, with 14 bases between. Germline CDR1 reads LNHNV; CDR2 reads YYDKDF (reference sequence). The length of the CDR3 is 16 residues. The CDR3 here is CATSLGARGSNQPQHF. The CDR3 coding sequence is TGTGCCACCAGCCTGGGGGCAAGGGGTAGCAATCAGCCCCAGCATTTT.

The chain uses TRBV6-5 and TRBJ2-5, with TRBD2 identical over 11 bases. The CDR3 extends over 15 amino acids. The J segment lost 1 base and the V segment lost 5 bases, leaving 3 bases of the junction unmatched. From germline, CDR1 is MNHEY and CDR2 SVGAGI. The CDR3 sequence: CASSPGLAGQETQYF. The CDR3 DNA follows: TGTGCCAGCAGTCCCGGACTAGCGGGCCAAGAGACCCAGTACTTC.

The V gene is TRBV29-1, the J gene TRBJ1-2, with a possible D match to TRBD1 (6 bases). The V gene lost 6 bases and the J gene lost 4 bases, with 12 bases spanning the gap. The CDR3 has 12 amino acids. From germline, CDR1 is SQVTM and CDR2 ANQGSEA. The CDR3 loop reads CSVPRGGYGYTF. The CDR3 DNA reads TGCAGCGTCCCCAGGGGAGGCTATGGCTACACCTTC.

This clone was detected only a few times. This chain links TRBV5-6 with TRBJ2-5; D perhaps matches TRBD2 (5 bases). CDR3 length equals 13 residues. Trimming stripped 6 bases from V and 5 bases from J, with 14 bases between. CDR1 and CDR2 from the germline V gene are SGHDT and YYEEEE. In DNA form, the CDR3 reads TGTGCCAGCACGTCCGGGATTGGTGAGACCCAGTACTTC. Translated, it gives CASTSGIGETQYF.

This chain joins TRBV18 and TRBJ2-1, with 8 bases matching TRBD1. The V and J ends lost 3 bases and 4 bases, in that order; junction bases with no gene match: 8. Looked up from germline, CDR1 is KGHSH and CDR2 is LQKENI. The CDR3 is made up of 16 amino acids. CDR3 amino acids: CASSPWTGTGYNEQFF. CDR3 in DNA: TGTGCCAGCTCACCCTGGACAGGGACGGGGTACAATGAGCAGTTCTTC.

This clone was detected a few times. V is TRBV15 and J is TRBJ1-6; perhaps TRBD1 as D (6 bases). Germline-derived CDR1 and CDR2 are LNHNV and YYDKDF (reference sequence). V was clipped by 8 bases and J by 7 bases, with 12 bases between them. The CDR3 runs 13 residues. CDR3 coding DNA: TGTGCCACCTCACAGGGAGGAAATTCACCCCTCCACTTT. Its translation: CATSQGGNSPLHF.

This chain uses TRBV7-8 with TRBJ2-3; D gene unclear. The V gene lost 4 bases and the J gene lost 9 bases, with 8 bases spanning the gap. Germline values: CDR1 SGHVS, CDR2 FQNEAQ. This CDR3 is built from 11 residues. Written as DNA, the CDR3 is TGTGCCAGCAGCTCCCGAGACACGCAGTATTTT. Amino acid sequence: CASSSRDTQYF.

The CDR3 region has the DNA TGCAGCGTCCCGACAGGGGGCAGGGAGACCCAGTACTTC. It encodes CSVPTGGRETQYF. The rearrangement uses TRBV29-1 and TRBJ2-5, with 10 bases that match TRBD1. The germline V gene has CDR1 SQVTM and CDR2 ANQGSEA. This CDR3 is 13 amino acids long. The V gene end was trimmed by 6 bases and the J gene end by 5 bases; junction bases not matched to a gene: 6.

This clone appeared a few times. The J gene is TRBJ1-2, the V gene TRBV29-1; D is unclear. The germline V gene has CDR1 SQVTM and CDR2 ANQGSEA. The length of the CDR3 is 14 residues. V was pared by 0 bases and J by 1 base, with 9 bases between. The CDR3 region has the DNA TGCAGCGTTGAAGATTGGGGAAATAACTATGGCTACACCTTC. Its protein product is CSVEDWGNNYGYTF.

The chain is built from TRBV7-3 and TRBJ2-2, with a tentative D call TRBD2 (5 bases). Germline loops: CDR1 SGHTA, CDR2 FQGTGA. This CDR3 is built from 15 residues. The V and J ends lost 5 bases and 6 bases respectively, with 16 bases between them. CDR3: CASSPSGKSAGELFF. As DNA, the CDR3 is TGTGCCAGCAGCCCCTCGGGGAAGTCGGCCGGGGAGCTGTTTTTT.

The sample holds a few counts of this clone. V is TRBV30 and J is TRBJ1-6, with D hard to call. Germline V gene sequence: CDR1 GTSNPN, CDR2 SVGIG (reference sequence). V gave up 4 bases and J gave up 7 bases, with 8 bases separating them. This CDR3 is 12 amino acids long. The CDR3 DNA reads TGTGCCTGGACGGGCATCAATTCACCCCTCCACTTT. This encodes CAWTGINSPLHF.

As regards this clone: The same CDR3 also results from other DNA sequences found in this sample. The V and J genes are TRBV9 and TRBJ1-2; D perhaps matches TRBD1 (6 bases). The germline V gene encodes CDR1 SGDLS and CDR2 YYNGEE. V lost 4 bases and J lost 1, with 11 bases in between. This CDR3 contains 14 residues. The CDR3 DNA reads TGTGCCAGCAGCCGAGGGGGAAGTAACTATGGCTACACCTTC. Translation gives CASSRGGSNYGYTF.

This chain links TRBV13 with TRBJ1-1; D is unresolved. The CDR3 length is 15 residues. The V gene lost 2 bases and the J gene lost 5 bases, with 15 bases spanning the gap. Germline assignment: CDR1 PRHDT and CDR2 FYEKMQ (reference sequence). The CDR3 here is CASSLLAGRETEAFF. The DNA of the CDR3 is TGTGCCAGCAGCTTACTGGCGGGTCGAGAAACTGAAGCTTTCTTT.